The present T cell receptor beta chain was sequenced within a study of neoadjuvant anti-PD-1 for oral cavity cancer. As regards this clone: Antigen: not known.

PBMCs were not maintained or expanded in culture before analysis. Six replicates per PBMC sample, mostly from 400 to 500 ng of genomic DNA. TCRdb keeps only in-frame clones here, not all; method: immunoSEQ multiplex PCR. There are about 61,000 clones in the sample; 70% to 85% occur only once, and 2% to 3% lies in the top ten. CDR3 length: 17 residues. Study-level results: With three patients per group, TCR findings need larger cohorts.

The sequencing here drew on PBMCs, taken before nivolumab (anti-PD-1) treatment. This rearrangement joins TRBV1 to TRBJ2-1. TRBV1 is labeled a pseudogene. The clonotype comes from a person between 35 and 79 years old with oral cavity squamous cell carcinoma. Here the CDR3 reads CTSSQPRTSTDHNEQFF. The CDR3 DNA reads TGCACCAGCAGCCAACCCCGGACCAGCACGGACCACAATGAGCAGTTCTTC.